The 22 T cell receptor beta chains reported below all come from one sample, sequenced in a study of T cell repertoires in cytomegalovirus infection. TCRdb called the reads again in MiXCR, with one record for every CDR3 protein. The sample lists roughly 720,000 distinct CDR3 sequences; roughly 36% were seen once. Sequencing was performed on PBMCs. Receptor source: a human donor in good health (CMV status not recorded). Some clones in this sample may be carry-over from other donors' samples.

This clonotype was counted ten times or more. This chain uses TRBV7-2 with TRBJ1-1, with TRBD1 as a possible D gene (5 bases). Trimming cost V 5 bases and J 0 bases, with 13 bases left between them. CDR1 is SGHTA and CDR2 is FQGNSA in the germline V gene. The CDR3 runs to 15 residues. This CDR3 is CASSPVGGMNTEAFF. CDR3 nucleotides: TGTGCCAGCAGCCCAGTGGGGGGTATGAACACTGAAGCTTTCTTT. The whole variable domain, remainder taken from reference TRBV7-2 and TRBJ1-1, is GAGVSQSPSNKVTEKGKDVELRCDPISGHTALYWYRQSLGQGLEFLIYFQGNSAPDKSGLPSDRFSAERTGGSVSTLTIQRTQQEDSAVYLCASSPVGGMNTEAFFGQGTRLTVV.

This clonotype came up a few times. This chain connects TRBV20-1 to TRBJ1-6, with D unresolved. CDR3 size: 15 residues. V lost 1 base, J lost 3 bases, and 10 bases lay in between. Looked up from germline, CDR1 is DFQATT and CDR2 is SNEGSKA (reference sequence). CDR3 residues: CSARGVGNYNSPLHF. In DNA, the CDR3 is TGCAGTGCTAGAGGTGTCGGGAACTATAATTCACCCCTCCACTTT.

About this clonotype itself: The missing conserved phenylalanine or tryptophan at the end of this CDR3 makes a read error likely. This chain uses TRBV6-5 with TRBJ2-7, with 7 bases aligning to TRBD2. Per the germline V gene, CDR1 is MNHEY and CDR2 is SVGAGI. The CDR3 length is 16 residues. J lost 6 bases, V lost 6 bases, and 17 bases had no gene match. CDR3 nucleotides: TGTGCCAGCAGACCTACTTCAGGGAAGGGGAGGGGCGAGCAGTACTTA. Its translation: CASRPTSGKGRGEQYL.

This clonotype was found a few times. V usage is TRBV5-6 and J usage is TRBJ1-3, with no clear D. CDR1 and CDR2 (germline): SGHDT, YYEEEE. This CDR3 is built from 14 residues. Between the trimmed V and J ends, which lost 4 bases and 0 bases, there was a span of 8 bases. The CDR3 loop is CASSGWGSGNTIYF. The CDR3 DNA follows: TGTGCCAGCAGCGGTTGGGGCTCTGGAAACACCATATATTTT.

This clonotype was recorded once. Because the CDR3 is missing its conserved closing phenylalanine or tryptophan, this is likely a read error. The chain recombines TRBV7-2 with TRBJ1-6; D is unclear. CDR1 is SGHTA and CDR2 is FQGNSA in the germline V gene. The CDR3 has 16 residues. Trimming stripped 2 bases from V and 8 bases from J, with 16 bases between. The CDR3 sequence: CASSLTPDRRYSPLHC. In DNA, the CDR3 is TGTGCCAGCAGCTTAACCCCAGACCGACGATATTCACCCCTCCACTGT.

In its sample, this clonotype was seen a few times. The CDR3 sequence: CASSEALRGHNQPQHF. The CDR3 bases are TGTGCCAGCAGTGAAGCGCTTCGGGGGCACAATCAGCCCCAGCATTTT. The chain has TRBV2 and TRBJ1-5; a weak D match, TRBD1 (6 bases). This CDR3 contains 16 residues. CDR1 is SNHLY, CDR2 FYNNEI, per germline. V dropped 0 bases and J dropped 3 bases, with 12 bases sitting between them.

V usage is TRBV10-3 and J usage is TRBJ2-7, with 9 bases lining up with TRBD1. The CDR3 covers 16 residues. Per germline, CDR1 ENHRY and CDR2 SYGVKD. V trimming: 2 bases; J trimming: 2 bases; junction bases outside the gene matches: 7. CDR3 nucleotide sequence: TGTGCCATCAGTGAGGGGTGGGGACAGGGAACCTACGAGCAGTACTTC. It specifies CAISEGWGQGTYEQYF.

This clonotype occurred once. V usage is TRBV4-1 and J usage is TRBJ1-3, with 9 bases matching TRBD1. With V trimmed by 6 bases and J by 4 bases, 16 bases remained unmatched. CDR3 size: 18 residues. Germline CDR1 MGHRA, CDR2 YSYEKL. In nucleotides, the CDR3 is TGCGCCAGCAGTACGACGACGGGACAGGGTTTTCTCGGAAACACCATATATTTT. It codes for CASSTTTGQGFLGNTIYF.

This clonotype has just a few counts. This chain links TRBV28 with TRBJ2-5; 15 bases map to TRBD2. The CDR3 extends over 17 amino acids. Looked up from germline, CDR1 is MDHEN and CDR2 is SYDVKM. Trimming cost V 5 bases and J 4 bases; bases outside gene matches: 8. DNA of the CDR3: TGTGCCAGCAGTCCTGGACTAGCGGGGGGGCCCTCAGAGACCCAGTACTTC. Amino acids: CASSPGLAGGPSETQYF.

This clonotype was counted only a few times. V is TRBV5-1 and J is TRBJ2-3; 8 bases line up with TRBD2. The CDR3 contains 16 residues. V lost 0 bases, J lost 1 base, and 4 bases stayed unmatched. The germline V gene encodes CDR1 SGHRS and CDR2 YFSETQ. The CDR3 DNA reads TGCGCCAGCAGCTTGGCCCAGCGGGGGCGCACAGATACGCAGTATTTT. This encodes CASSLAQRGRTDTQYF.

The genes are TRBV5-1 and TRBJ1-2; 7 positions agree with TRBD1. The CDR3 consists of 12 residues. CDR1 SGHRS and CDR2 YFSETQ come from the germline V gene. J lost 14 bases, V lost 3 bases, and 10 bases had no gene match. This chain's CDR3 is CASSYTGDEETF. DNA for the CDR3: TGCGCCAGCAGCTACACAGGGGATGAAGAAACCTTC.

A few counts support this clonotype. The chain joins TRBV7-9 to TRBJ2-7; 9 nucleotides line up with TRBD1. This CDR3 is 14 amino acids long. The junction had 5 bases not matched to a gene; V was cut back by 8 bases and J by 0 bases. Germline lookup yields CDR1 SEHNR and CDR2 FQNEAQ (reference sequence). In DNA, the CDR3 is TGTGCCAGCGTACCGGGACAGGGCTCCTACGAGCAGTACTTC. Amino acid sequence: CASVPGQGSYEQYF.

The CDR3 region has the DNA TGTGCCAGTAGTAGCGTTCTACAGCTGAACACTGAAGCTTTCTTT. The encoded protein is CASSSVLQLNTEAFF. The chain carries TRBV19 and TRBJ1-1; the D is unclear. The CDR3 sequence is 15 residues long. Germline CDR1 and CDR2: LNHDA and SQIVND (reference sequence). The ends were cut back, 4 bases at V and 0 bases at J, with 12 bases in the middle. Complete variable domain (other parts from reference TRBV19 and TRBJ1-1): DGGITQSPKYLFRKEGQNVTLSCEQNLNHDAMYWYRQDPGQGLRLIYYSQIVNDFQKGDIAEGYSVSREKKESFPLTVTSAQKNPTAFYLCASSSVLQLNTEAFFGQGTRLTVV.

In its sample, this clonotype was seen a few times. V is TRBV12-3 or TRBV12-4 and J is TRBJ1-6; TRBD1 aligns across 11 bases. J gave up 8 bases and V 5 bases, and 5 bases lay outside the gene matches. CDR3 size: 15 residues. The CDR3 here is CASSGRTGGDSPLHF. Here the CDR3 DNA reads TGTGCCAGCAGTGGACGGACAGGGGGCGATTCACCCCTCCACTTT.

The rearrangement joins TRBV12-5 to TRBJ2-2, with D perhaps given as TRBD1 or TRBD2 (5 bases each). CDR1 is LGHNT, CDR2 FRNRAP, per germline. V was pared by 2 bases and J by 4 bases, with 8 bases between. CDR3 length equals 14 residues. This chain's CDR3 is CASGLRGPTGELFF. The CDR3 nucleotides are TGTGCTAGTGGTTTGAGGGGACCCACCGGGGAGCTGTTTTTT.

This chain links TRBV4-3 with TRBJ2-7; possibly TRBD1 or TRBD2 for D (5 bases each). V lost 3 bases, J lost 2 bases, and 11 bases lay in between. This CDR3 region has 14 residues. The germline gives CDR1 LGHNA, CDR2 YSLEER. The CDR3 reads CASSHGTIAYEQYF. CDR3 nucleotides: TGCGCCAGCAGCCACGGGACGATAGCCTACGAGCAGTACTTC.

This clonotype came up a few times. The chain joins TRBV5-1 to TRBJ1-2; D gene uncertain. Germline V CDR1 and CDR2: SGHRS, YFSETQ. The CDR3 covers 13 residues. Trimming cost V 3 bases and J 7 bases, with 13 bases left between them. CDR3 amino acids: CASSSILEGGYTF. CDR3 bases: TGCGCCAGCAGCTCCATACTCGAGGGTGGCTACACCTTC. The full variable domain, its missing parts supplied by reference TRBV5-1 and TRBJ1-2, is KAGVTQTPRYLIKTRGQQVTLSCSPISGHRSVSWYQQTPGQGLQFLFEYFSETQRNKGNFPGRFSGRQFSNSRSEMNVSTLELGDSALYLCASSSILEGGYTFGSGTRLTVV.

The chain has TRBV19 and TRBJ1-1; 11 positions match TRBD1. This CDR3 has 16 residues. Germline CDR1 is LNHDA and CDR2 is SQIVND (reference sequence). After removal of 7 bases from V and 2 bases from J, the junction contained 9 bases not matched to a gene. CDR3 amino acids: CASTPAGTGGNTEAFF. The CDR3 coding sequence is TGTGCCAGTACCCCGGCCGGGACAGGGGGTAACACTGAAGCTTTCTTT.

This chain links TRBV6-6 with TRBJ1-5, with D perhaps matching TRBD1 (6 bases). Germline loops: CDR1 MNHNY, CDR2 SVGAGI (reference sequence). This CDR3 is 15 amino acids long. Deletions cut 6 bases from V and 5 bases from J, with 17 bases between. This CDR3 reads CASRPKLTGYQPQHF. The CDR3 region has the DNA TGTGCCAGCAGGCCAAAGCTGACAGGCTATCAGCCCCAGCATTTT.

The J gene is TRBJ2-7, the V gene TRBV12-3 or TRBV12-4; TRBD2 matches at 9 bases. V was pared by 2 bases and J by 4 bases, with 6 bases of the junction left unmatched. The CDR3 consists of 15 residues. The CDR3, as DNA: TGTGCCAGCAGTTTATATAGCGGGAGTTCGTACGAGCAGTACTTC. As protein: CASSLYSGSSYEQYF.

This clonotype was observed a few times. V usage is TRBV2 and J usage is TRBJ1-1; 8 bases match TRBD1. The J segment lost 3 bases and the V segment lost 9 bases, leaving 3 bases of the junction unmatched. The CDR3 consists of 12 residues. Germline values: CDR1 SNHLY, CDR2 FYNNEI. CDR3 loop: CARLQGDTEAFF. CDR3 sequence (DNA): TGTGCCAGACTACAGGGGGACACTGAAGCTTTCTTT.

In regard to this clonotype: This is likely a read error, given that the CDR3 carries no conserved phenylalanine or tryptophan at its end. This sequence joins TRBV19 and TRBJ2-7, with 8 bases lining up with TRBD2. Germline trimming cut 7 bases from V and 4 bases from J; bases unmatched to any gene: 6. CDR3 length equals 13 residues. Germline CDR1 LNHDA, CDR2 SQIVND (reference sequence). The CDR3 here is CASNGAGVYEQYL. The CDR3 nucleotides are TGTGCCAGTAATGGAGCGGGAGTTTACGAGCAGTACTTA.